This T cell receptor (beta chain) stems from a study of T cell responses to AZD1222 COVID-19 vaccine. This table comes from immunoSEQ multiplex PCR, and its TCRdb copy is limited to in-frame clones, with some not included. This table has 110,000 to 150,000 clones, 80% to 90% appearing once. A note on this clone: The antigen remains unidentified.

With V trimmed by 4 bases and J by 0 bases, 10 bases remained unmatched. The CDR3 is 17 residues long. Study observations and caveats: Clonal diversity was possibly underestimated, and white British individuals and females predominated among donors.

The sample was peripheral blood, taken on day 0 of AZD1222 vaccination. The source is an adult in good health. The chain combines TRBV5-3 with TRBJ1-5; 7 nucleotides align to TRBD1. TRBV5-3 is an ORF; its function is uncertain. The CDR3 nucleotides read TGTGCCAGAAGCCCTCGACAGGGAGGTGTTAGCAATCAGCCCCAGCATTTT. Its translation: CARSPRQGGVSNQPQHF.